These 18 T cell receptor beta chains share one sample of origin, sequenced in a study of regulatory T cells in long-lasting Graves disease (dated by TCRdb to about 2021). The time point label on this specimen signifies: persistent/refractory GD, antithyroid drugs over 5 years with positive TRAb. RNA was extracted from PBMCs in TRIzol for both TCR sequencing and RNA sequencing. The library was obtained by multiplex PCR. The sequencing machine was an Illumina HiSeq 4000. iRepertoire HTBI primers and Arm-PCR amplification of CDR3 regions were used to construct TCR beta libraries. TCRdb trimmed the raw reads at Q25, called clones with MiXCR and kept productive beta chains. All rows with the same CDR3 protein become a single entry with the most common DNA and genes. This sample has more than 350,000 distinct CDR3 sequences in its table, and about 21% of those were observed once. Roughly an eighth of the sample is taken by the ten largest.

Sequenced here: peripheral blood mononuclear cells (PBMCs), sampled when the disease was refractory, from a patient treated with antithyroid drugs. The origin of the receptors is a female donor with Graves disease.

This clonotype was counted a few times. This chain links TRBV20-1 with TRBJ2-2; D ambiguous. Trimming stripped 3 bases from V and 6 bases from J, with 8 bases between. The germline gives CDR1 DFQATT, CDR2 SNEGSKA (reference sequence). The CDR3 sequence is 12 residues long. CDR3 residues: CSARRESGELFF. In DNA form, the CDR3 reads TGCAGTGCTAGGAGAGAATCCGGGGAGCTGTTTTTT.

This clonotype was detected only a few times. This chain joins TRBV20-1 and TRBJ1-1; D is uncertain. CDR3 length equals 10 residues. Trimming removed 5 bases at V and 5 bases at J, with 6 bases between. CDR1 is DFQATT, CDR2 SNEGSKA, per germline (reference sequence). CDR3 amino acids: CSAWFTEAFF. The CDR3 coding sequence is TGCAGTGCTTGGTTTACTGAAGCTTTCTTT.

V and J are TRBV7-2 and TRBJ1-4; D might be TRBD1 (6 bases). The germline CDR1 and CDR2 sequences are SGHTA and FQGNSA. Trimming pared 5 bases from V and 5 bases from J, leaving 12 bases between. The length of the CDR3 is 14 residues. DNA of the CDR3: TGTGCCAGCAGCCTCCGTACAGGGAATGAAAAACTGTTTTTT. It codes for CASSLRTGNEKLFF.

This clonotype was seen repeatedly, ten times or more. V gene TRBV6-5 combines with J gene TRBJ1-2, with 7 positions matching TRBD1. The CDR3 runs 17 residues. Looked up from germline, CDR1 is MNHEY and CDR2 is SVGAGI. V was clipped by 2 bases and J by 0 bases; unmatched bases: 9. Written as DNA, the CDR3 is TGTGCCAGCAGTTACCTCGATCCGGGACAGTCTAACTATGGCTACACCTTC. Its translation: CASSYLDPGQSNYGYTF.

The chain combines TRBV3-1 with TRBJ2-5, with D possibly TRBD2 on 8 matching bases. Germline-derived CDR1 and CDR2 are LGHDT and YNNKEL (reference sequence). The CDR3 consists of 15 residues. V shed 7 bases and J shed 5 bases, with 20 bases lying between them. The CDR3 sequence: CASTRGGLVWETQYF. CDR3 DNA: TGTGCCAGCACCAGGGGGGGACTAGTATGGGAGACCCAGTACTTC.

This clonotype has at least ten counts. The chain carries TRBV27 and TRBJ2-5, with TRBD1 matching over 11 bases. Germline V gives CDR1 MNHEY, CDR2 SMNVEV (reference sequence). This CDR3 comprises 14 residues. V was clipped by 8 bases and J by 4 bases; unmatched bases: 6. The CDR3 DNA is TGTGCCAGCTCACTCGGACAGGGGGCAGAGACCCAGTACTTC. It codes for CASSLGQGAETQYF.

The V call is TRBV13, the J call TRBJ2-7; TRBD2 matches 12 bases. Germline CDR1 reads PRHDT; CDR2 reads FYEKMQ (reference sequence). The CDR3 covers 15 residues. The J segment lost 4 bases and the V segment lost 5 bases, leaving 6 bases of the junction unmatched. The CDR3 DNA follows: TGTGCCAGCAGCCCGACTAGCGGGAGATTATACGAGCAGTACTTC. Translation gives CASSPTSGRLYEQYF.

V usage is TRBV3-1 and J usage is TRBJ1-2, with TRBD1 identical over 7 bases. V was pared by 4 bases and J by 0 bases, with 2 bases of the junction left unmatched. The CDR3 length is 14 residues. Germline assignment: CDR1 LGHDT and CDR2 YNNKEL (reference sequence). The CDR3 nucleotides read TGTGCCAGCAGCCTCAGGGGGGCTAACTATGGCTACACCTTC. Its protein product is CASSLRGANYGYTF.

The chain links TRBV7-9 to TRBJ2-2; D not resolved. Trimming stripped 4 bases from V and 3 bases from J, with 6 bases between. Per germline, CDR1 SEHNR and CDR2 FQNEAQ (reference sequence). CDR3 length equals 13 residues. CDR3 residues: CASSWLDTGELFF. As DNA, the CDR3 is TGTGCCAGCAGCTGGCTGGACACCGGGGAGCTGTTTTTT.

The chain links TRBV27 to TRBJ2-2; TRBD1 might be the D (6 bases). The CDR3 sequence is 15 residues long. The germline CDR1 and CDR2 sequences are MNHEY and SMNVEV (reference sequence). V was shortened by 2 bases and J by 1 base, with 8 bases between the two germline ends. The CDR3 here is CASSLGTQNTGELFF. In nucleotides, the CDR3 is TGTGCCAGCAGTTTAGGGACACAGAACACCGGGGAGCTGTTTTTT.

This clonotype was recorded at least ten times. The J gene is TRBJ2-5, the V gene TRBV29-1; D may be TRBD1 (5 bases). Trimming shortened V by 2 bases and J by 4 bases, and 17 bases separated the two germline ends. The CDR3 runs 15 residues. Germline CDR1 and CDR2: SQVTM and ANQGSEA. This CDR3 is CSVEYGAPGLETQYF. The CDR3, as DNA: TGCAGCGTTGAATATGGGGCCCCTGGCCTAGAGACCCAGTACTTC. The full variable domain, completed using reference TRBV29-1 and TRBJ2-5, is SAVISQKPSRDICQRGTSLTIQCQVDSQVTMMFWYRQQPGQSLTLIATANQGSEATYESGFVIDKFPISRPNLTFSTLTVSNMSPEDSSIYLCSVEYGAPGLETQYFGPGTRLLVL.

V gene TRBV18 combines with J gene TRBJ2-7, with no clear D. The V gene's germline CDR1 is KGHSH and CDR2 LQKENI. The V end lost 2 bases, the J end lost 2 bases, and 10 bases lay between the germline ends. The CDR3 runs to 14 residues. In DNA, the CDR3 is TGTGCCAGCTCACCAACTGGACCTCCCTACGAGCAGTACTTC. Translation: CASSPTGPPYEQYF.

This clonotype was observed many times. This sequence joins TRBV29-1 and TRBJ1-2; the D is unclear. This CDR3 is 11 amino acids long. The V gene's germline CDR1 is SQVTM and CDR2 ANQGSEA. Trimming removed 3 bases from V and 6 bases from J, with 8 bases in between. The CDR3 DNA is TGCAGCGTTGATCGCGAGGATGGCTACACCTTC. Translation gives CSVDREDGYTF.

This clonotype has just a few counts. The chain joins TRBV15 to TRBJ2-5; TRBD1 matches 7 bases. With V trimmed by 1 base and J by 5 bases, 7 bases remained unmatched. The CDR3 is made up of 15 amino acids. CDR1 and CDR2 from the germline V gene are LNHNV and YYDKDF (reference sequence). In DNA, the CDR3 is TGTGCCACCAGCAGAGCCGCAGGGGGTACGGAGACCCAGTACTTC. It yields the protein CATSRAAGGTETQYF.

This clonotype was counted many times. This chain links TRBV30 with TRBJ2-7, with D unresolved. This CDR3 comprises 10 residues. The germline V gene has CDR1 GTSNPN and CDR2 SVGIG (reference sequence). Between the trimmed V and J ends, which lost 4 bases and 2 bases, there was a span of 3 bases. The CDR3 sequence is CAWTTYEQYF. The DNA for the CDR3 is TGTGCCTGGACAACCTACGAGCAGTACTTC.

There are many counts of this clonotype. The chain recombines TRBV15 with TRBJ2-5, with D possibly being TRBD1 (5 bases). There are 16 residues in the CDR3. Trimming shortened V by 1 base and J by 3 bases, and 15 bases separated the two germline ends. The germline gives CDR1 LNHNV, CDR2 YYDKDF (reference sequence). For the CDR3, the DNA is TGTGCCACCAGCAGAGGGGTAGGGGCAGGGAAAGAGACCCAGTACTTC. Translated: CATSRGVGAGKETQYF.

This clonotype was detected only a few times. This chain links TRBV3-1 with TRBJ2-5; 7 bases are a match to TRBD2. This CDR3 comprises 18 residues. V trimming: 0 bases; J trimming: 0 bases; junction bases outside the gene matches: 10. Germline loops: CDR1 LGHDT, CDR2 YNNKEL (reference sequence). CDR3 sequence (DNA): TGTGCCAGCAGCCAAGAAGAAGACCGAACTAGCGACCAAGAGACCCAGTACTTC. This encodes CASSQEEDRTSDQETQYF.

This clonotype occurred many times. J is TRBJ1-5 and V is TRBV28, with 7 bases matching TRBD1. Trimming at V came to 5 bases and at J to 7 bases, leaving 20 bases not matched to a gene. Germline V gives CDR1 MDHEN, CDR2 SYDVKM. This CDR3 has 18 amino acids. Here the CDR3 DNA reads TGTGCCAGCAGTCCACCCTCACAGGGGAGAGTAAGTCGGCAGCCCCAGCATTTT. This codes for CASSPPSQGRVSRQPQHF.